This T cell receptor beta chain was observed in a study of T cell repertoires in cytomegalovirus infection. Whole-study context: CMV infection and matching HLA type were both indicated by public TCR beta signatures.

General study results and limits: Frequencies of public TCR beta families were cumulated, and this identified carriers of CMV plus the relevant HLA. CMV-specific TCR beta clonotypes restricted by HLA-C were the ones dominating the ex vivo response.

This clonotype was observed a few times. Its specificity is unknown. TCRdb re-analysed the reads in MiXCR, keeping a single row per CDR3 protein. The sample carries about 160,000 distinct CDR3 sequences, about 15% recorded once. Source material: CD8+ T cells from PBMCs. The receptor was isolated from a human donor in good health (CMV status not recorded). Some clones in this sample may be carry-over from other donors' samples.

This chain's CDR3 is CASRPDRPYEQYF. In DNA form, the CDR3 reads TGTGCCAGCAGACCCGACAGACCCTACGAGCAGTACTTC. The rearrangement links TRBV6-2 or TRBV6-3 to TRBJ2-7, with D possibly being TRBD1 (5 bases). The germline CDR1 and CDR2 sequences are MNHEY and SVGEGT. V lost 6 bases to trimming and J lost 2 bases, with 11 bases between them. This CDR3 spans 13 amino acids.